Below, 2 T cell receptor beta chains from the same sample are listed, as sequenced in a study of siplizumab effects on memory and regulatory T cells (dated by TCRdb to between 2017 and 2020). The library was prepared using the immunoSEQ multiplex PCR assay. TCRdb carries this immuneACCESS record with in-frame sequences only. Its versions omit some clonotypes, under half of them owing to an unresolved V gene in the studies checked, with the rest unexplained. This sample is represented by 62,000 or so clones; roughly 85% of them were singletons. The ten largest clones represent roughly 3.8% of the sample. Sequencing was performed on memory CD4+ T cells sorted from blood. Taken with the paper, the label for cell subset or site translates to: unstimulated CD4+ memory T cells. The receptors stem from a human donor in good health.

V and J are TRBV7-2 and TRBJ1-2; D uncertain. This CDR3 is 13 amino acids long. CDR1 is SGHTA and CDR2 is FQGNSA in the germline V gene. V lost 4 bases, J lost 3 bases, and 9 bases lay in between. CDR3 bases: TGTGCCAGCAGCTCCGGACGTTACTATGGCTACACCTTC. Translating gives CASSSGRYYGYTF. Using reference TRBV7-2 and TRBJ1-2 for the parts outside the CDR3, the full variable domain is GAGVSQSPSNKVTEKGKDVELRCDPISGHTALYWYRQSLGQGLEFLIYFQGNSAPDKSGLPSDRFSAERTGGSVSTLTIQRTQQEDSAVYLCASSSGRYYGYTFGSGTRLTVV.

The rearrangement links TRBV5-1 to TRBJ1-3; no clear D. The CDR3 totals 16 residues. CDR1 SGHRS and CDR2 YFSETQ come from the germline V gene. V was clipped by 2 bases and J by 0 bases, with 12 bases between them. This CDR3 is CASSFSVGSSGNTIYF. As DNA, the CDR3 is TGCGCCAGCAGCTTTAGTGTCGGCAGCTCTGGAAACACCATATATTTT.